The 8 T cell receptor beta chains below come from one sample, sequenced in a study of control samples from healthy donors and cancer patients. Repertoires were generated with immunoSEQ multiplex PCR, while TCRdb's copy carries only in-frame clones and drops some. This table holds about 61,000 clones, roughly 90% found once. The specimen sequenced was PBMCs. The receptors were gathered from a man between 60 and 75 years old with colorectal cancer.

V is TRBV11-2 and J is TRBJ2-5, with a tentative D call TRBD2 (5 bases). V shed 5 bases and J shed 5 bases, with 21 bases lying between them. Germline lookup yields CDR1 SGHAT and CDR2 FQNNGV. The CDR3 sequence is 16 residues long. The CDR3 reads CASSPIIKLVGETQYF. The CDR3 DNA reads as TGTGCCAGCAGCCCTATAATAAAACTAGTGGGTGAGACCCAGTACTTC.

The V and J genes are TRBV7-9 and TRBJ1-4, with 9 bases that match TRBD1. Losses at the gene ends were 5 bases for V and 0 bases for J; bases not matched to a gene: 10. The CDR3 extends over 18 amino acids. In germline, CDR1 is SEHNR, CDR2 FQNEAQ (reference sequence). CDR3 in amino acids: CASSAHRGRSATNEKLFF. The CDR3 nucleotides are TGTGCCAGCAGCGCCCACAGGGGGCGAAGTGCAACTAATGAAAAACTGTTTTTT.

V gene TRBV5-1 combines with J gene TRBJ1-1; D uncertain. CDR3 length equals 14 residues. V lost 0 bases and J 0 bases, leaving 6 bases between the germline ends. Germline values: CDR1 SGHRS, CDR2 YFSETQ. DNA of the CDR3: TGCGCCAGCAGCTTGGACACCATGAACACTGAAGCTTTCTTT. Its protein is CASSLDTMNTEAFF.

This CDR3 is CASSLDRGGTDTQYF. The CDR3 region has the DNA TGTGCCAGCAGCTTGGACAGGGGAGGGACAGATACGCAGTATTTT. The chain links TRBV5-4 to TRBJ2-3; D is perhaps TRBD1 or TRBD2 (7 bases each). V lost 0 bases and J 3 bases, leaving 11 bases between the germline ends. The CDR3 is 15 residues long. Germline V gene lookup returns CDR1 SGHNT and CDR2 YYREEE (reference sequence).

The rearrangement joins TRBV7-2 to TRBJ2-1, with D possibly matching TRBD2 (5 bases). With 5 bases removed from V and 10 bases from J, the gap between germline ends came to 21 bases. The CDR3 totals 15 residues. CDR1 and CDR2 from the germline V gene are SGHTA and FQGNSA. The CDR3 nucleotides are TGTGCCAGCAGCCCGGAGCGGCAGTCGGGAAGCGAGCAGTTCTTC. Translating it yields CASSPERQSGSEQFF.

Notes on this clone: At the DNA level, this CDR3 is encoded by other sequences in the same sample as well. This chain joins TRBV19 and TRBJ1-1; D is unclear. The CDR3 contains 14 residues. The ends were cut back, 3 bases at V and 0 bases at J, with 8 bases in the middle. Germline V lookup: CDR1 LNHDA, CDR2 SQIVND (reference sequence). CDR3 in amino acids: CASSMGSVNTEAFF. The CDR3 DNA sequence: TGTGCCAGTAGTATGGGATCGGTGAACACTGAAGCTTTCTTT.

The chain carries TRBV28 and TRBJ1-2; 8 bases are a match to TRBD1. Germline V gene data show CDR1 as MDHEN and CDR2 as SYDVKM. The CDR3 is 14 amino acids. V lost 2 bases, J lost 5 bases, and 4 bases stayed unmatched. The CDR3 nucleotides are TGTGCCAGCAGTTTAGGGGGACAGGAGTATGGCTACACCTTC. It encodes CASSLGGQEYGYTF.

The gene calls are TRBV2 and TRBJ1-5; D unclear. In germline, CDR1 is SNHLY, CDR2 FYNNEI. This CDR3 region has 14 residues. V lost 5 bases and J lost 1, with 9 bases in between. CDR3 amino acids: CASSPFGSNQPQHF. CDR3 bases: TGTGCCAGCAGTCCATTTGGGAGCAATCAGCCCCAGCATTTT. The entire variable domain, with the rest obtained from reference TRBV2 and TRBJ1-5, is as follows: EPEVTQTPSHQVTQMGQEVILRCVPISNHLYFYWYRQILGQKVEFLVSFYNNEISEKSEIFDDQFSVERPDGSNFTLKIRSTKLEDSAMYFCASSPFGSNQPQHFGDGTRLSIL.